The subject of this entry is one T cell receptor (beta chain). The same CDR3 also results from other DNA sequences found in this sample. Germline trimming cut 4 bases from V and 5 bases from J; bases unmatched to any gene: 8. Germline assignment: CDR1 LGHNA and CDR2 YSLEER. This CDR3 has 17 residues. The data stem from a study of blood T cell repertoires in COVID-19. Study at large: Whether acute or convalescent, the COVID-19 samples came from the United States, Italy and Spain. Sample material is recorded as cDNA or gDNA derived from T cells, B-cell-depleted T cells, or PBMCs.

Authors' data handling: Counts of nucleated cells, estimated from reference gene primer amplification, were obtained. TCRdb keeps only in-frame clones here, not all; method: immunoSEQ multiplex PCR. That table is the source of V, J and clone size, and D and trimming were worked out from the DNA. The sample has roughly 100,000 clones, 75% to 90% seen once. The Seattle patients joined while their infection was active and were tracked longitudinally afterward. This clonotype was obtained from a woman aged 45 to 65 with COVID-19, enrolled during active disease. The rearrangement uses TRBV4-3 and TRBJ2-7; 16 bases are a match to TRBD2. The material sequenced was peripheral blood. CDR3 sequence (DNA): TGCGCCAGCAGCCCCGGGACTAGCGGGGGGGCTGAAAACGAGCAGTACTTC. It translates to CASSPGTSGGAENEQYF.